This paragraph covers one TCR beta chain sequence. This clone's antigen is unknown. Qualities for individual bases were not recorded, and no much larger clone is one base off. The library was prepared using the immunoSEQ multiplex PCR assay. In TCRdb, the immuneACCESS table is reduced to in-frame sequences with V and J assigned. These tables do not hold every clone; where another copy was compared, an unresolved V gene accounts for under half, and the others remain unexplained. Counted in this sample were 55,000 to 75,000 clones; approximately 92% of them appeared once. The ten largest make up 0.42% of the sample. The sample comes from a study of technical replicates of blood from four donors (TCRdb year 2017). The CDR3 measures 17 amino acids from cysteine to phenylalanine. The read is trimmed to its CDR3 DNA, 51 bases read in frame from base 1. CDR1 and CDR2, per the germline V gene, are SNHLY and FYNNEI. Trimming leaves V shorter by 5 bases and J shorter by 3 bases, with the junction holding 10 bases beyond the gene matches.

The chain joins TRBV2 to TRBJ2-2; 9 central nucleotides agree with TRBD1. The TCR was taken from a human donor in good health. The material sequenced was T cells isolated from PBMCs. This receptor has the CDR3 CASSWADRGKYTGELFF. In nucleotides, the sequence is TGTGCCAGCAGTTGGGCCGACAGGGGGAAATACACCGGGGAGCTGTTTTTT.